The entry below describes one T cell receptor beta chain. Trimming shortened V by 0 bases and J by 5 bases, and 11 bases separated the two germline ends. This CDR3 contains 15 residues. Germline CDR1 reads SGHVS; CDR2 reads FQNEAQ. Here immunoSEQ multiplex PCR was the method, and the copy in TCRdb shows in-frame clones only, minus some. Of some 170,000 clones in the sample, more than 90% were seen once. The data derive from a study of T cell responses to AZD1222 COVID-19 vaccine. This sequence originates from an adult in good health. The gene calls are TRBV7-8 and TRBJ2-1, with D unresolved. The material was peripheral blood, obtained on day 0 of AZD1222 vaccination. CDR3: CASSLAVTLNNEQFF. CDR3 in DNA: TGTGCCAGCAGCTTAGCAGTCACTCTCAACAATGAGCAGTTCTTC.